The next 10 T cell receptor beta chains were all read from a single sample in a study of T cell responses to AZD1222 COVID-19 vaccine (dated by TCRdb to the early 2020s). Libraries were made using the immunoSEQ multiplex PCR assay. The table comes from immuneACCESS by way of TCRdb, which keeps in-frame sequences with V and J called. Part of the clones is missing from these tables; in studies checked, under half for an unresolved V gene and the rest for unknown reasons. The sample contains 85,000 to 130,000 clones, roughly 90% of them found a single time. The leading ten clones occupy roughly a sixth of the sample. Read against the paper, the sample's time point label means: baseline before first vaccination. Material: peripheral blood, obtained on day 0 of AZD1222 vaccination. Receptors were obtained from an adult in good health.

A few counts support this clone. The J gene is TRBJ2-7, the V gene TRBV6-9; the D gene is possibly TRBD1 (6 bases). The CDR3 consists of 15 residues. CDR1 is MNHGY, CDR2 SVAAGI, per germline. Deletions cut 3 bases from V and 4 bases from J, with 16 bases between. The CDR3 loop is CASSYLYGTLYEQYF. Written as DNA, the CDR3 is TGTGCCAGCAGTTACTTATACGGGACATTGTACGAGCAGTACTTC.

The chain combines TRBV5-1 with TRBJ2-5; D unclear. The CDR3 runs 14 residues. Germline V gene data show CDR1 as SGHRS and CDR2 as YFSETQ. V was pared by 0 bases and J by 0 bases, with 6 bases between. The CDR3 DNA reads TGCGCCAGCAGCTTGGCCAGCTACCAAGAGACCCAGTACTTC. It codes for CASSLASYQETQYF.

The chain couples TRBV10-3 to TRBJ2-7; D perhaps matches TRBD1 (6 bases). The CDR3 spans 16 residues. Deletions cut 7 bases from V and 0 bases from J, with 19 bases between. In germline, CDR1 is ENHRY, CDR2 SYGVKD. CDR3 sequence (DNA): TGTGCCATCACTCAGGGGCAGACAACCAACTCCTACGAGCAGTACTTC. It yields the protein CAITQGQTTNSYEQYF.

This clone was counted a single time. The V and J genes are TRBV25-1 and TRBJ1-5; no firm D call. CDR3 length: 16 amino acids. CDR1 and CDR2 from the germline V gene are MGHDK and SYGVNS. Trimming pared 0 bases from V and 0 bases from J, leaving 9 bases between. CDR3 sequence: CASSEYHPDSNQPQHF. DNA for the CDR3: TGTGCCAGCAGTGAATATCATCCAGATAGCAATCAGCCCCAGCATTTT.

The chain combines TRBV7-2 with TRBJ2-7; D call uncertain. Per the germline V gene, CDR1 is SGHTA and CDR2 is FQGNSA. V gave up 4 bases and J gave up 0 bases, with 10 bases separating them. The CDR3 length is 14 residues. The CDR3 protein is CASSSLLSSYEQYF. The CDR3 DNA follows: TGTGCCAGCAGCTCCCTATTAAGCTCCTACGAGCAGTACTTC.

This clone was picked up one time. The chain is built from TRBV6-6 and TRBJ1-1; perhaps TRBD1 as D (6 bases). Germline V gives CDR1 MNHNY, CDR2 SVGAGI (reference sequence). Trimming took 4 bases from V and 1 from J, leaving 7 bases between them. The CDR3 has 13 residues. CDR3 DNA sequence: TGTGCCAGCAGTTTGACAGGGAACACTGAAGCTTTCTTT. As protein: CASSLTGNTEAFF.

The V call is TRBV10-3, the J call TRBJ1-2, with 10 nucleotides matching TRBD1. CDR3 length: 16 residues. V dropped 6 bases and J dropped 4; count of bases not matched to a gene: 11. Germline CDR1 and CDR2: ENHRY and SYGVKD. In DNA form, the CDR3 reads TGTGCCATCAGCTTGGGACGGGACAGGGGAGGCTATGGCTACACCTTC. Protein product: CAISLGRDRGGYGYTF.

V gene TRBV25-1 combines with J gene TRBJ1-5, with D perhaps TRBD1 (5 bases). The CDR3 is 16 residues long. CDR1 is MGHDK and CDR2 is SYGVNS in the germline V gene. V shed 4 bases and J shed 1 base, with 14 bases lying between them. The CDR3 region is CASSAQDSLSNQPQHF. In nucleotides, the CDR3 is TGTGCCAGCAGTGCCCAAGACAGCCTCAGCAATCAGCCCCAGCATTTT. Using reference TRBV25-1 and TRBJ1-5 for the parts outside the CDR3, the full variable domain is EADIYQTPRYLVIGTGKKITLECSQTMGHDKMYWYQQDPGMELHLIHYSYGVNSTEKGDLSSESTVSRIRTEHFPLTLESARPSHTSQYLCASSAQDSLSNQPQHFGDGTRLSIL.

The J gene is TRBJ2-7, the V gene TRBV30, with TRBD2 matching over 9 bases. The CDR3 is made up of 16 amino acids. Germline trimming cut 0 bases from V and 2 bases from J; bases unmatched to any gene: 8. Germline V CDR1 and CDR2: GTSNPN, SVGIG (reference sequence). The CDR3 nucleotides are TGTGCCTGGAGTGTGGTGTATAGCGGGGGTGCCTACGAGCAGTACTTC. It yields the protein CAWSVVYSGGAYEQYF. Full variable domain (missing parts from reference TRBV30 and TRBJ2-7): SQTIHQWPATLVQPVGSPLSLECTVEGTSNPNLYWYRQAAGRGLQLLFYSVGIGQISSEVPQNLSASRPQDRQFILSSKKLLLSDSGFYLCAWSVVYSGGAYEQYFGPGTRLTVT.

Concerning this clone itself: The same CDR3 is also encoded by other DNA sequences in this sample. The V call is TRBV12-3 or TRBV12-4, the J call TRBJ2-7; no firm D call. The CDR3 loop spans 12 amino acids. Trimming removed 3 bases at V and 4 bases at J, with 7 bases between. The CDR3 region has the DNA TGTGCCAGCAGTTTTCCCCGGTACGAGCAGTACTTC. Residues: CASSFPRYEQYF.